Listed below are T cell receptor beta chains from one sample, sequenced in a study of metastatic and nonmetastatic thyroid tumors. TCRdb re-clonotyped the PCR reads through MiXCR. The data contain 45,000 to 65,000 clones, roughly 18% of them singletons. The specimen was blood. These receptors all come from a female donor with papillary thyroid cancer or a benign thyroid nodule (not recorded which). Some clones in this sample may be carry-over from other donors' samples. CDR3s include the opening cysteine and the closing phenylalanine or tryptophan. D genes are given only for firm matches. Size is omitted from some rows. Given values are once, few, many or a class for expanded clones.

D gene	V gene	J gene	clone size	CDR3 protein	CDR3 DNA
TRBD1	TRBV7-9	TRBJ1-6	many	CASSLEGQGYSPLHF	TGTGCCAGCAGCTTAGAGGGACAGGGGTATTCACCCCTCCACTTT
TRBD1	TRBV7-9	TRBJ2-7	many	CASSRGTGSWEQYF	TGTGCCAGCAGCCGCGGGACAGGGAGCTGGGAGCAGTACTTC
.	TRBV6-1	TRBJ1-3	many	CASRPNPGRISGNTIYF	TGTGCCAGCAGACCCAACCCCGGACGTATCTCTGGAAACACCATATATTTT
.	TRBV2	TRBJ2-7	many	CASSDRQAYEQYF	TGTGCCAGCAGCGACCGACAGGCCTACGAGCAGTACTTC
.	TRBV20-1	TRBJ2-2	many	CSASTGTPNTGELFF	TGCAGTGCTAGTACCGGGACACCTAACACCGGGGAGCTGTTTTTT
.	TRBV7-2	TRBJ1-3	.	CASRTGITGNTIYF	TGTGCCAGCAGAACAGGGATAACTGGAAACACCATATATTTT
.	TRBV2	TRBJ1-2	few	CASSSRVGRGYGYTF	TGTGCCAGCAGTTCCCGGGTGGGCAGGGGATATGGCTACACCTTC
TRBD1	TRBV6-4	TRBJ2-3	few	CAISKTGGATNTQYF	TGTGCCATCAGCAAAACAGGGGGCGCAACGAATACGCAGTATTTT
.	TRBV6-1	TRBJ1-5	many	CASSLRGVPNQPQHF	TGTGCCAGCAGCCTCAGGGGAGTCCCCAATCAGCCCCAGCATTTT
.	TRBV14	TRBJ1-3	many	CASSRLGTSGNTIYF	TGTGCCAGCAGCCGACTGGGCACATCTGGAAACACCATATATTTT
.	TRBV4-1	TRBJ1-1	many	CASSQYWNTEAFF	TGCGCCAGCAGCCAATATTGGAATACTGAAGCTTTCTTT
.	TRBV2	TRBJ1-1	many	CASSPPGGGGLRKAFF	TGTGCCAGCAGCCCCCCGGGCGGGGGGGGCCTCCGTAAAGCTTTCTTT
.	TRBV7-7	TRBJ2-7	many	CASSLFEGPNYEQYF	TGTGCTAGCAGCTTATTCGAGGGCCCCAACTACGAGCAGTACTTC
.	TRBV27	TRBJ1-2	few	CASSRTSVLGYTF	TGTGCCAGCTCAAGAACGTCAGTTCTTGGCTACACCTTC
TRBD1	TRBV11-2	TRBJ2-7	.	CASSPRTGDGYEQYF	TGTGCCAGCAGCCCCCGGACAGGGGATGGCTACGAGCAGTACTTC
.	TRBV5-1	TRBJ1-6	many	CASSSKQNSPLHF	TGCGCCAGCAGCAGTAAACAGAATTCACCCCTCCACTTT
.	TRBV12-3/TRBV12-4	TRBJ1-1	many	CASSQQIQGAEAFF	TGTGCCAGCAGTCAACAAATACAGGGCGCTGAAGCTTTCTTT
.	TRBV6-1	TRBJ2-7	medium-sized	CASSDGGSALQGEQYF	TGTGCCAGCAGTGATGGCGGGAGTGCCCTACAGGGGGAGCAGTACTTC
.	TRBV15	TRBJ2-5	many	CATSRGPETQYF	TGTGCCACCAGCAGAGGGCCGGAGACCCAGTACTTC
.	TRBV27	TRBJ2-7	many	CASSLSSWQGGPYEQYF	TGTGCCAGCAGTTTAAGCTCTTGGCAGGGTGGCCCCTACGAGCAGTACTTC
.	TRBV25-1	TRBJ1-3	many	CASSEPTGNTIYF	TGTGCCAGCAGTGAGCCGACTGGAAACACCATATATTTT
TRBD2	TRBV20-1	TRBJ2-7	many	CSALRGSGGNYEQYF	TGCAGTGCCCTTAGGGGTAGCGGGGGAAACTACGAGCAGTACTTC
.	TRBV11-2	TRBJ1-2	many	CASSQLMATGPYGYTF	TGTGCCAGCAGCCAACTTATGGCCACAGGGCCCTATGGCTACACCTTC
TRBD1	TRBV6-2/TRBV6-3	TRBJ1-2	.	CASRDSGTVIYGYTF	TGTGCCAGCAGGGATTCCGGGACAGTCATTTATGGCTACACCTTC
TRBD2	TRBV11-1	TRBJ2-5	.	CASSLGLAGGPPVGTKYF	TGTGCCAGCAGCTTAGGCCTAGCGGGAGGACCACCGGTGGGGACCAAGTACTTC
.	TRBV9	TRBJ1-5	many	CASSDGPNQPQHF	TGTGCCAGCAGCGACGGGCCTAATCAGCCCCAGCATTTT
.	TRBV6-6	TRBJ2-7	.	CASSYRGIEHYF	TGTGCCAGCAGTTACAGGGGGATCGAGCATTACTTC
.	TRBV20-1	TRBJ1-1	many	CSARETGNTEAFF	TGCAGTGCTAGGGAGACAGGTAACACTGAAGCTTTCTTT
.	TRBV28	TRBJ1-1	many	CASSFPRSDIRTEAFF	TGTGCCAGCAGTTTTCCCAGGAGTGATATTAGGACTGAAGCTTTCTTT
.	TRBV3-1	TRBJ2-2	.	CASNLGAGELFF	TGTGCCAGCAACCTCGGGGCCGGGGAGCTGTTTTTT
.	TRBV9	TRBJ1-2	.	CASSGTAKYGYTF	TGTGCCAGCAGCGGGACAGCAAAGTATGGCTACACCTTC
TRBD1	TRBV19	TRBJ1-2	many	CASRRDRGQANYGYTF	TGTGCCAGTAGACGGGACAGGGGGCAAGCTAACTATGGCTACACCTTC
TRBD1	TRBV28	TRBJ1-2	few	CASSKTGNYGYTF	TGTGCCAGCAGTAAGACAGGGAACTATGGCTACACCTTC
.	TRBV6-5	TRBJ1-2	many	CASSYDRNYGYTF	TGTGCCAGCAGTTACGACAGAAACTATGGCTACACCTTC
.	TRBV14	TRBJ1-1	many	CASSQDMRGTEAFF	TGTGCCAGCAGCCAAGATATGAGGGGTACTGAAGCTTTCTTT
.	TRBV11-2	TRBJ1-4	.	CASSLLSGPNEKLFF	TGTGCCAGCAGCTTATTATCTGGGCCTAATGAAAAACTGTTTTTT
TRBD2	TRBV2	TRBJ2-1	many	CALGVGRGGNNEQFF	TGTGCTTTGGGTGTCGGGAGGGGGGGAAACAATGAGCAGTTCTTC
.	TRBV2	TRBJ2-3	many	CASIRTPSVAATDAQYF	TGTGCCAGCATTCGAACCCCTAGTGTGGCGGCAACAGATGCGCAGTATTTT
.	TRBV7-9	TRBJ2-1	.	CASILTTLYNEQFF	TGTGCCAGCATCCTGACTACCCTCTACAATGAACAGTTCTTC
TRBD2	TRBV20-1	TRBJ2-7	many	CSAKTSGTGEQYF	TGCAGTGCTAAAACTAGCGGTACGGGCGAGCAGTACTTC
TRBD2	TRBV7-9	TRBJ2-7	.	CASSERTSGSNEQYF	TGTGCCAGCAGCGAAAGGACTAGCGGGAGTAACGAGCAGTACTTC
.	TRBV12-3/TRBV12-4	TRBJ2-5	many	CASSQTGRETQYF	TGTGCCAGCAGCCAAACAGGGAGGGAGACCCAGTACTTC
TRBD2	TRBV20-1	TRBJ2-5	.	CSALAGEAETQYF	TGCAGTGCTCTAGCGGGAGAGGCAGAGACCCAGTACTTC
.	TRBV9	TRBJ1-1	many	CASSEGPTFDTEAFF	TGTGCCAGCAGTGAGGGACCAACGTTTGACACTGAAGCTTTCTTT
.	TRBV7-2	TRBJ2-4	many	CASSLNRVAKNIQYF	TGTGCCAGCAGCTTAAACCGTGTAGCCAAAAACATTCAGTACTTC
TRBD2	TRBV11-1	TRBJ2-2	many	CASSHLLAGETGELFF	TGTGCCAGCAGCCACTTACTAGCGGGAGAGACCGGGGAGCTGTTTTTT
TRBD1	TRBV11-3	TRBJ1-2	.	CASSRSPTGDYGYTF	TGTGCCAGCAGCCGAAGCCCCACAGGGGACTATGGCTACACCTTC
TRBD1	TRBV6-1	TRBJ2-7	many	CASRATGGAHEQYF	TGTGCCAGCAGGGCGACAGGGGGCGCTCACGAGCAGTACTTC
.	TRBV28	TRBJ2-3	many	CASSLAARDTQYF	TGTGCCAGCAGTTTAGCGGCCAGAGATACGCAGTATTTT
TRBD2	TRBV9	TRBJ2-3	.	CASSPLGTSLSDTQYF	TGTGCCAGCAGCCCGCTCGGGACTAGTCTCTCAGATACGCAGTATTTT
TRBD1	TRBV28	TRBJ1-2	many	CASSLFPRQGRVGYTF	TGTGCCAGCAGTTTATTCCCTCGACAGGGAAGGGTTGGCTACACCTTC
TRBD2	TRBV2	TRBJ2-1	many	CASRGTSGNEQFF	TGTGCCAGCAGGGGGACTAGCGGCAATGAGCAGTTCTTC
.	TRBV28	TRBJ2-6	.	CASSRALGPSGAKVLTF	TGTGCCAGCAGTCGAGCACTGGGGCCCTCTGGGGCAAAAGTCCTGACTTTC
.	TRBV20-1	TRBJ1-2	once	CSARFCDMEGYTF	TGCAGTGCTAGATTCTGCGACATGGAAGGCTACACCTTC
.	TRBV28	TRBJ2-5	.	CASRTSMTIQDTQYF	TGTGCCAGCAGAACCTCGATGACTATACAGGATACCCAGTACTTC
.	TRBV19	TRBJ1-2	many	CASSRKAEYGYTF	TGTGCCAGTAGTAGAAAGGCGGAATATGGCTACACCTTC
TRBD2	TRBV5-1	TRBJ2-1	.	CASSPVAGGDNEQFF	TGCGCCAGCAGCCCCGTAGCGGGAGGCGACAATGAGCAGTTCTTC